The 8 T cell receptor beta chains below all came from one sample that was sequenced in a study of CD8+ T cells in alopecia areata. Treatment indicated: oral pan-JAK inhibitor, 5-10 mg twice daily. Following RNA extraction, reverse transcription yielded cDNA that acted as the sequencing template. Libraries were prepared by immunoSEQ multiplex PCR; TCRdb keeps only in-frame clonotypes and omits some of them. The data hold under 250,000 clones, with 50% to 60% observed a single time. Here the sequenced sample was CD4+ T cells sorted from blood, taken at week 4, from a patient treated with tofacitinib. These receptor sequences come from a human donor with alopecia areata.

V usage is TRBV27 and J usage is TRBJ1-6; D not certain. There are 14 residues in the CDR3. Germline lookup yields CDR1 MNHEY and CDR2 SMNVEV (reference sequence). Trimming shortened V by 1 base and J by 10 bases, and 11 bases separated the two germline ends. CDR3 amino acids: CASSLFGDRSPLHF. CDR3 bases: TGTGCCAGCAGTTTATTCGGGGATAGATCACCCCTCCACTTT.

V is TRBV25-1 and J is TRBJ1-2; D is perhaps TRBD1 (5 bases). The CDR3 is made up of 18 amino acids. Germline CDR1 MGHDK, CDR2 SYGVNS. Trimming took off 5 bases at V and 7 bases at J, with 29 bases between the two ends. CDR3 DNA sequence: TGTGCCAGCAGTCCAGGGCCGCGACAGCGACCTTCTTCGGTTGGCTACACCTTC. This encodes CASSPGPRQRPSSVGYTF.

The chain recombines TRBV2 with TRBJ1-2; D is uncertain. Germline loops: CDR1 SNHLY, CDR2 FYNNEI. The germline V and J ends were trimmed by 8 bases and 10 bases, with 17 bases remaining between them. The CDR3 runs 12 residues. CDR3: CASSSTVLDYTF. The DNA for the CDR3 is TGTGCCAGCTCTAGCACCGTCCTGGACTACACCTTC.

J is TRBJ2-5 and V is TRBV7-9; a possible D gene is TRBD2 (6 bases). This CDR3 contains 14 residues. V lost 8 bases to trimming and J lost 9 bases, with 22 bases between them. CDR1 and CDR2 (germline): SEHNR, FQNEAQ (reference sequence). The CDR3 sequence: CASAGTHNLGAQYF. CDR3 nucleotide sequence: TGTGCCAGCGCCGGGACTCACAACCTCGGGGCCCAGTACTTC.

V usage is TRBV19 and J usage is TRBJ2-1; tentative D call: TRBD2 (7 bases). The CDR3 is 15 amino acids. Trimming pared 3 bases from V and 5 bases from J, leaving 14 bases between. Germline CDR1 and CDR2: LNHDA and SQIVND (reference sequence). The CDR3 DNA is TGTGCCAGTAGTATCGGCGGGGGCCTCCACAATGAGCAGTTCTTC. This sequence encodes CASSIGGGLHNEQFF. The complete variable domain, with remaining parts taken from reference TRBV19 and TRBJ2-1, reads DGGITQSPKYLFRKEGQNVTLSCEQNLNHDAMYWYRQDPGQGLRLIYYSQIVNDFQKGDIAEGYSVSREKKESFPLTVTSAQKNPTAFYLCASSIGGGLHNEQFFGPGTRLTVL.

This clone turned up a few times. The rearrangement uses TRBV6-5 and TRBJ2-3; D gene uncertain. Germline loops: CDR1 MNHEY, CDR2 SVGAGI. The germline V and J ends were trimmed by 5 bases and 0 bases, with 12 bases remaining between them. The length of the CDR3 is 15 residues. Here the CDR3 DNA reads TGTGCCAGCAGTCCCCGTCAGCCTAGCACAGATACGCAGTATTTT. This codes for CASSPRQPSTDTQYF.

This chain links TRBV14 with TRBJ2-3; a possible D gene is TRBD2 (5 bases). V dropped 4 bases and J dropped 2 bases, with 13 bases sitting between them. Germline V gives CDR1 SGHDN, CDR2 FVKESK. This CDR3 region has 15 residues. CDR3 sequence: CASSPSGGYTDTQYF. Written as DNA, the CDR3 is TGTGCCAGCAGCCCCTCCGGCGGGTACACAGATACGCAGTATTTT.

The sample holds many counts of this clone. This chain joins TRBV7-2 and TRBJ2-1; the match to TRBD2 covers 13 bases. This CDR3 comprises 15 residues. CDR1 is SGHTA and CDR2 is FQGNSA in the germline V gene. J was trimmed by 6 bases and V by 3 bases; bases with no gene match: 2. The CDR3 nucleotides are TGTGCCAGCAGCTTGGGACTAGCGGGGACCAATGAGCAGTTCTTC. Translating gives CASSLGLAGTNEQFF.